This is a list of T cell receptor beta chains from one sample in a study of cytomegalovirus exposure and HLA in healthy donors. Assay used: immunoSEQ multiplex PCR; TCRdb lists only in-frame clones, some missing. The data show some 100,000 clones, with roughly 88% seen just once and 1.5% to 2% held by the top ten. Sequenced material: PBMCs. The receptor source for this set is a man aged 18 to 29 in good health and CMV-seronegative. CDR3s include the opening cysteine and the closing phenylalanine or tryptophan. D genes are given only for firm matches. Size is omitted from some rows. Given values are once, few, many or a class for expanded clones.

clone_size: -
v_call: TRBV9
j_call: TRBJ2-2
d_call: TRBD2
cdr3_aa: CASSGLSGGAVRSIGGELFF
cdr3_nt: TGTGCCAGCAGCGGCCTCAGCGGGGGGGCAGTGAGGTCGATTGGCGGGGAGCTGTTTTTT

clone_size: once
v_call: TRBV11-2
j_call: TRBJ1-5
d_call: -
cdr3_aa: CASSRGTSHLSNQPQHF
cdr3_nt: TGTGCCAGCAGCCGAGGGACTTCTCACCTCAGCAATCAGCCCCAGCATTTT

clone_size: few
v_call: TRBV5-4
j_call: TRBJ2-1
d_call: -
cdr3_aa: CASSLGASEQFF
cdr3_nt: TGTGCCAGCAGCTTGGGGGCTAGCGAGCAGTTCTTC

clone_size: -
v_call: TRBV15
j_call: TRBJ2-1
d_call: -
cdr3_aa: CATSRDRDEQFF
cdr3_nt: TGTGCCACCAGCAGAGATCGGGATGAGCAGTTCTTC

clone_size: -
v_call: TRBV7-9
j_call: TRBJ2-7
d_call: TRBD1
cdr3_aa: CASSYPGQTTYEQYF
cdr3_nt: TGTGCCAGCAGCTACCCGGGACAGACGACCTACGAGCAGTACTTC

clone_size: -
v_call: TRBV11-2
j_call: TRBJ2-7
d_call: -
cdr3_aa: CASSRTVGEGSYEQYF
cdr3_nt: TGTGCCAGCAGTCGGACTGTTGGAGAGGGCTCCTACGAGCAGTACTTC

clone_size: -
v_call: TRBV11-2
j_call: TRBJ2-2
d_call: TRBD2
cdr3_aa: CASSLVFAGGLGGELFF
cdr3_nt: TGTGCCAGCAGCTTAGTCTTCGCGGGGGGCCTCGGCGGGGAGCTGTTTTTT

clone_size: once
v_call: TRBV6-4
j_call: TRBJ1-1
d_call: -
cdr3_aa: CASRRTLNTEAFF
cdr3_nt: TGTGCCAGCAGAAGGACACTGAACACTGAAGCTTTCTTT

clone_size: -
v_call: TRBV19
j_call: TRBJ1-5
d_call: -
cdr3_aa: CASSSQTNQPQHF
cdr3_nt: TGTGCCAGTAGTTCACAGACCAATCAGCCCCAGCATTTT

clone_size: -
v_call: TRBV9
j_call: TRBJ2-1
d_call: -
cdr3_aa: CASSVGTSRTYNEQFF
cdr3_nt: TGTGCCAGCAGCGTAGGAACTAGCAGAACCTACAATGAGCAGTTCTTC

clone_size: -
v_call: TRBV19
j_call: TRBJ2-5
d_call: -
cdr3_aa: CASSGRADLQETQYF
cdr3_nt: TGTGCCAGTAGTGGGCGGGCGGATCTACAAGAGACCCAGTACTTC

clone_size: once
v_call: TRBV7-2
j_call: TRBJ1-1
d_call: -
cdr3_aa: CASSFPGLVTEAFF
cdr3_nt: TGTGCCAGCAGCTTCCCAGGGTTAGTCACTGAAGCTTTCTTT

clone_size: -
v_call: TRBV5-4
j_call: TRBJ2-2
d_call: TRBD1
cdr3_aa: CASSFSLRQGALAGELFF
cdr3_nt: TGTGCCAGCAGCTTCTCGCTTCGACAGGGGGCGCTGGCCGGGGAGCTGTTTTTT

clone_size: -
v_call: TRBV5-1
j_call: TRBJ2-1
d_call: TRBD2
cdr3_aa: CASSSGLAVTSYNEQFF
cdr3_nt: TGCGCCAGCAGCTCGGGACTAGCGGTGACCTCCTACAATGAGCAGTTCTTC

clone_size: -
v_call: TRBV7-2
j_call: TRBJ2-3
d_call: -
cdr3_aa: CASSPSGDETDTQYF
cdr3_nt: TGTGCCAGCAGCCCCTCGGGGGATGAGACAGATACGCAGTATTTT

clone_size: -
v_call: TRBV6-6
j_call: TRBJ2-7
d_call: -
cdr3_aa: CASSFASSYEQYF
cdr3_nt: TGTGCCAGCAGTTTCGCCAGTTCCTACGAGCAGTACTTC

clone_size: -
v_call: TRBV28
j_call: TRBJ1-4
d_call: -
cdr3_aa: CASSPFLQGTNEKLFF
cdr3_nt: TGTGCCAGCAGTCCCTTCCTCCAGGGTACTAATGAAAAACTGTTTTTT

clone_size: -
v_call: TRBV10-3
j_call: TRBJ2-2
d_call: TRBD1
cdr3_aa: CAISGQGDTGELFF
cdr3_nt: TGTGCCATCAGTGGACAGGGTGACACCGGGGAGCTGTTTTTT

clone_size: -
v_call: TRBV9
j_call: TRBJ2-3
d_call: -
cdr3_aa: CASSHGGGVGTDTQYF
cdr3_nt: TGTGCCAGCAGCCACGGGGGAGGAGTGGGCACAGATACGCAGTATTTT

clone_size: -
v_call: TRBV6-5
j_call: TRBJ1-1
d_call: TRBD1
cdr3_aa: CASRLNRGLNTEAFF
cdr3_nt: TGTGCCAGCAGATTAAACAGGGGGCTGAACACTGAAGCTTTCTTT

clone_size: -
v_call: TRBV28
j_call: TRBJ2-7
d_call: -
cdr3_aa: CASSKKTLSYEQYF
cdr3_nt: TGTGCCAGCAGTAAAAAGACACTCTCCTACGAGCAGTACTTC

clone_size: once
v_call: TRBV18
j_call: TRBJ2-7
d_call: -
cdr3_aa: CASSPADSSYEQYF
cdr3_nt: TGTGCCAGCTCACCGGCGGACAGCTCCTACGAGCAGTACTTC

clone_size: -
v_call: TRBV6-5
j_call: TRBJ2-7
d_call: TRBD1
cdr3_aa: CASSPGTGAGEQYF
cdr3_nt: TGTGCCAGCAGTCCCGGGACAGGGGCGGGGGAGCAGTACTTC

clone_size: -
v_call: TRBV4-3
j_call: TRBJ2-3
d_call: -
cdr3_aa: CASSQANTDTQYF
cdr3_nt: TGCGCCAGCAGCCAAGCTAACACAGATACGCAGTATTTT

clone_size: -
v_call: TRBV9
j_call: TRBJ2-2
d_call: -
cdr3_aa: CASSDRRNTGELFF
cdr3_nt: TGTGCCAGCAGCGACAGACGGAACACCGGGGAGCTGTTTTTT

clone_size: once
v_call: TRBV27
j_call: TRBJ2-1
d_call: TRBD2
cdr3_aa: CASSFASGRPYNEQFF
cdr3_nt: TGTGCCAGCAGTTTCGCTAGCGGGAGGCCCTACAATGAGCAGTTCTTC

clone_size: -
v_call: TRBV7-8
j_call: TRBJ2-7
d_call: TRBD2
cdr3_aa: CASSLGLAGSSSYEQYF
cdr3_nt: TGTGCCAGCAGCTTAGGACTAGCGGGGTCCAGCTCCTACGAGCAGTACTTC

clone_size: -
v_call: TRBV28
j_call: TRBJ1-5
d_call: -
cdr3_aa: CASSLLIGGQPQHF
cdr3_nt: TGTGCCAGCAGTTTATTAATCGGGGGTCAGCCCCAGCATTTT

clone_size: once
v_call: TRBV6-1
j_call: TRBJ2-3
d_call: -
cdr3_aa: CASSEGGLQEITDTQYF
cdr3_nt: TGTGCCAGCAGTGAAGGGGGGCTACAAGAGATCACAGATACGCAGTATTTT

clone_size: -
v_call: TRBV9
j_call: TRBJ2-2
d_call: TRBD2
cdr3_aa: CASSLAGGYTGELFF
cdr3_nt: TGTGCCAGCAGCCTAGCGGGGGGGTACACCGGGGAGCTGTTTTTT

clone_size: -
v_call: TRBV5-1
j_call: TRBJ2-1
d_call: -
cdr3_aa: CASRTPGPGDEQFF
cdr3_nt: TGCGCCAGCCGAACCCCAGGCCCCGGGGATGAGCAGTTCTTC

clone_size: -
v_call: TRBV28
j_call: TRBJ2-3
d_call: TRBD1
cdr3_aa: CASRFATGAFEKTQYF
cdr3_nt: TGTGCCAGCAGATTCGCGACAGGGGCGTTCGAGAAGACGCAGTATTTT

clone_size: few
v_call: TRBV18
j_call: TRBJ2-7
d_call: -
cdr3_aa: CASSPLGQGSHEQYF
cdr3_nt: TGTGCCAGCTCACCATTGGGGCAGGGGTCCCACGAGCAGTACTTC

clone_size: -
v_call: TRBV28
j_call: TRBJ2-7
d_call: -
cdr3_aa: CASSLGHSYEQYF
cdr3_nt: TGTGCCAGCAGCTTAGGACACTCCTACGAGCAGTACTTC

clone_size: -
v_call: TRBV27
j_call: TRBJ2-7
d_call: -
cdr3_aa: CASSLIPRVSEQYF
cdr3_nt: TGTGCCAGCAGTTTGATTCCCAGGGTAAGCGAGCAGTACTTC

clone_size: -
v_call: TRBV6-5
j_call: TRBJ2-7
d_call: TRBD2
cdr3_aa: CASRTSGWEQYF
cdr3_nt: TGTGCCAGCAGGACTAGCGGATGGGAGCAGTACTTC

clone_size: -
v_call: TRBV19
j_call: TRBJ1-5
d_call: -
cdr3_aa: CASSIEQGLGNQPQHF
cdr3_nt: TGTGCCAGTAGTATAGAACAGGGTTTAGGCAATCAGCCCCAGCATTTT

clone_size: -
v_call: TRBV6-5
j_call: TRBJ2-1
d_call: TRBD2
cdr3_aa: CASTKGLAGYEQFF
cdr3_nt: TGTGCCAGCACCAAGGGACTAGCGGGCTATGAGCAGTTCTTC

clone_size: -
v_call: TRBV6-1
j_call: TRBJ2-1
d_call: TRBD1
cdr3_aa: CASSGQTYNEQFF
cdr3_nt: TGTGCCAGCTCGGGACAGACCTACAATGAGCAGTTCTTC

clone_size: -
v_call: TRBV4-1
j_call: TRBJ2-7
d_call: TRBD1
cdr3_aa: CASSQSLGTGAYEQYF
cdr3_nt: TGCGCCAGCAGCCAATCCCTCGGGACAGGGGCCTACGAGCAGTACTTC

clone_size: -
v_call: TRBV28
j_call: TRBJ2-7
d_call: -
cdr3_aa: CASSSHRVSSYEQYF
cdr3_nt: TGTGCCAGCAGTTCCCACAGGGTAAGCTCCTACGAGCAGTACTTC

clone_size: -
v_call: TRBV28
j_call: TRBJ1-4
d_call: -
cdr3_aa: CASSSNEKLFF
cdr3_nt: TGTGCCAGCAGCTCTAATGAAAAACTGTTTTTT

clone_size: -
v_call: TRBV9
j_call: TRBJ2-7
d_call: -
cdr3_aa: CASSPRLATNYEQYF
cdr3_nt: TGTGCCAGCAGCCCCCGGCTAGCGACGAACTACGAGCAGTACTTC

clone_size: -
v_call: TRBV7-7
j_call: TRBJ2-5
d_call: -
cdr3_aa: CASTQGETQYF
cdr3_nt: TGTGCCAGCACGCAGGGGGAGACCCAGTACTTC

clone_size: -
v_call: TRBV5-6
j_call: TRBJ2-3
d_call: -
cdr3_aa: CASSLARGVITQYF
cdr3_nt: TGTGCCAGCAGCTTGGCCAGGGGTGTGATCACGCAGTATTTT